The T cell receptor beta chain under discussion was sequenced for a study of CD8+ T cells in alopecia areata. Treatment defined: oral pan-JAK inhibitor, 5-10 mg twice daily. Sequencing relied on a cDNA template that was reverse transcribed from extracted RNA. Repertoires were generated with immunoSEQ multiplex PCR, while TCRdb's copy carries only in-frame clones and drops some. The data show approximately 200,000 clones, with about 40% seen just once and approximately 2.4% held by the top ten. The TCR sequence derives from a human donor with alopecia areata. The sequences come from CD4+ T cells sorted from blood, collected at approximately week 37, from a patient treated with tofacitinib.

The CDR3 region is CASSIGQGPSYEQYF. The CDR3 region has the DNA TGCGCCAGCAGCATTGGACAGGGACCCTCCTACGAGCAGTACTTC. The rearrangement links TRBV5-1 to TRBJ2-7, with TRBD1 identical over 8 bases. This CDR3 spans 15 amino acids. CDR1 is SGHRS, CDR2 YFSETQ, per germline. The V gene end was trimmed by 4 bases and the J gene end by 0 bases; junction bases not matched to a gene: 6.